This passage covers 14 T cell receptor beta chains from one sample sequenced in a study of vaccination and CD4 T cells after COVID-19. Specified treatment: approximately 11-day PBMC culture with coronavirus spike peptide pools or control peptides (ViraFEST assay). The Oncomine TCR Beta short-read assay sequenced DNA from cultured CD4+ T cells. TCRdb called the PCR reads again in MiXCR, with one record for every CDR3 protein. The sample consists of more than 12,000 distinct CDR3 sequences, about 29% of them appearing once. Their antigens are not known. The sample consisted of CD4+ T cells from blood, cultured in vitro, taken before SARS-CoV-2 vaccination. The source is a human donor who received a COVID-19 vaccine.

The chain recombines TRBV20-1 with TRBJ2-7, with 7 bases that match TRBD1. The ends lost 5 bases at V and 0 bases at J; junction bases unmatched: 4. This CDR3 contains 13 residues. Germline-derived CDR1 and CDR2 are DFQATT and SNEGSKA (reference sequence). In DNA form, the CDR3 reads TGCAGTGCTCCCGGACAGGACTCCTACGAGCAGTACTTC. Its translation is CSAPGQDSYEQYF.

This clonotype has only a few counts. The J gene is TRBJ2-5, the V gene TRBV20-1; TRBD2 matches 11 bases. The germline CDR1 and CDR2 sequences are DFQATT and SNEGSKA (reference sequence). J was trimmed by 2 bases and V by 2 bases; bases with no gene match: 4. CDR3 size: 15 residues. The CDR3, as DNA: TGCAGTGCTAGATCTGTAGCGGGGGGGCAAGAGACCCAGTACTTC. Translating gives CSARSVAGGQETQYF.

The chain's CDR3 is CASSAPGQPQHF. CDR3 DNA sequence: TGCGCCAGCAGTGCCCCGGGGCAGCCCCAGCATTTT. This chain joins TRBV10-2 and TRBJ1-5; the D is unclear. CDR1 is WSHSY and CDR2 is SAAADI in the germline V gene. The V end was cut by 4 bases, the J end by 7 bases, with 8 bases between. This CDR3 has 12 amino acids.

This clonotype was found a few times. The chain has TRBV19 and TRBJ2-2; a weak D match, TRBD2 (6 bases). This CDR3 comprises 19 residues. Germline CDR1 reads LNHDA; CDR2 reads SQIVND (reference sequence). Deletions cut 0 bases from V and 1 base from J, with 18 bases between. CDR3 sequence reads: CASSIDRAPGLLNTGELFF. In DNA, the CDR3 is TGTGCCAGTAGTATAGACCGCGCCCCGGGACTCCTGAACACCGGGGAGCTGTTTTTT. Supplemented by reference TRBV19 and TRBJ2-2, the full variable domain reads DGGITQSPKYLFRKEGQNVTLSCEQNLNHDAMYWYRQDPGQGLRLIYYSQIVNDFQKGDIAEGYSVSREKKESFPLTVTSAQKNPTAFYLCASSIDRAPGLLNTGELFFGEGSRLTVL.

This clonotype was seen a few times. The V and J genes are TRBV12-5 and TRBJ1-2; D not certain. The ends were cut back, 0 bases at V and 0 bases at J, with 5 bases in the middle. CDR1 and CDR2 from the germline V gene are LGHNT and FRNRAP. CDR3 length: 14 amino acids. The DNA of the CDR3 is TGTGCTAGTGGTTTGGTTACCCCTAACTATGGCTACACCTTC. This translates into CASGLVTPNYGYTF.

The chain recombines TRBV11-3 with TRBJ1-1; D not resolved. This CDR3 has 14 residues. Germline V gene lookup returns CDR1 SGHNT and CDR2 YENEEA. Trimming cost V 0 bases and J 1 base, with 6 bases left between them. As DNA, the CDR3 is TGTGCCAGCAGCTTAGATCCAGGGAACACTGAAGCTTTCTTT. It codes for CASSLDPGNTEAFF.

CDR3 residues: CATSDRRDTEAFF. The CDR3 DNA sequence: TGTGCCACCAGTGACCGGCGGGACACTGAAGCTTTCTTT. This rearrangement joins TRBV24-1 to TRBJ1-1; no definite D call. This CDR3 has 13 amino acids. From germline, CDR1 is KGHDR and CDR2 SFDVKD. V lost 4 bases, J lost 3 bases, and 8 bases lay in between.

This clonotype was seen a few times. The chain has TRBV19 and TRBJ2-7; 10 bases are shared with TRBD1. This CDR3 has 12 residues. CDR1 LNHDA and CDR2 SQIVND come from the germline V gene (reference sequence). J gave up 6 bases and V 9 bases, and 5 bases lay outside the gene matches. The CDR3 sequence: CASGTGAGEQYF. The CDR3 DNA reads TGTGCCAGCGGGACAGGGGCCGGCGAGCAGTACTTC.

The chain carries TRBV27 and TRBJ2-1; 8 bases line up with TRBD1. Trimming at V came to 6 bases and at J to 4 bases, leaving 8 bases not matched to a gene. Germline V gene data show CDR1 as MNHEY and CDR2 as SMNVEV (reference sequence). This CDR3 comprises 15 residues. The chain's CDR3 is CASSQRTGLYNEQFF. CDR3 DNA: TGTGCCAGCAGCCAACGGACAGGGCTGTACAATGAGCAGTTCTTC.

The CDR3 loop is CASSLSRNSLYGYTF. The CDR3 DNA is TGTGCCAGCAGTTTGTCCAGAAACTCCCTCTATGGCTACACCTTC. The J gene is TRBJ1-2, the V gene TRBV6-5; D call uncertain. Trimming pared 4 bases from V and 4 bases from J, leaving 16 bases between. CDR3 length equals 15 residues. Germline lookup yields CDR1 MNHEY and CDR2 SVGAGI.

The rearrangement uses TRBV2 and TRBJ2-1; 10 bases are shared with TRBD1. The CDR3 runs 18 residues. Germline CDR1 is SNHLY and CDR2 is FYNNEI. Losses at the gene ends were 3 bases for V and 0 bases for J; bases not matched to a gene: 8. CDR3 residues: CASSETGGPSSSYNEQFF. DNA for the CDR3: TGTGCCAGCAGTGAGACAGGGGGCCCATCGAGCTCCTACAATGAGCAGTTCTTC.

This chain uses TRBV24-1 with TRBJ2-1; D unclear. Between the trimmed V and J ends, which lost 4 bases and 4 bases, there was a span of 16 bases. The CDR3 is 16 amino acids. CDR1 and CDR2 (germline): KGHDR, SFDVKD. The CDR3 loop reads CATSEEKGYDYNEQFF. DNA for the CDR3: TGTGCCACCAGTGAAGAAAAGGGATACGATTACAATGAGCAGTTCTTC.

This rearrangement joins TRBV6-1 to TRBJ1-6; the D gene is possibly TRBD1 (6 bases). The CDR3 is 13 amino acids. Germline V gene sequence: CDR1 MNHNS, CDR2 SASEGT. V shed 0 bases and J shed 14 bases, with 11 bases lying between them. The DNA for the CDR3 is TGTGCCAGCAGTGAAGCACAGGGTTCGTCCCTCCACTTT. This translates into CASSEAQGSSLHF.

This clonotype has just a few counts. This chain uses TRBV24-1 with TRBJ1-1; D is possibly TRBD1 (6 bases). V was clipped by 4 bases and J by 1 base, with 9 bases between them. The CDR3 sequence is 14 residues long. The germline gives CDR1 KGHDR, CDR2 SFDVKD. The CDR3 DNA follows: TGTGCCACCAGTGAGGGGGGCAGGAACACTGAAGCTTTCTTT. Translated, it gives CATSEGGRNTEAFF.